This is a list of T cell receptor beta chains from one sample in a study of cytomegalovirus exposure and HLA in healthy donors. The method was immunoSEQ multiplex PCR; TCRdb's version includes in-frame clones alone and lacks a portion of them. Of 150,000 to 200,000 clones detected, around four fifths appear once; the ten largest clones hold about 1.3%. The sequenced sample was PBMCs. The receptors come from a man between 25 and 39 years old in good health and CMV-seronegative. The CDR3 runs from the conserved cysteine through the conserved F or W. Each record gives: J gene, D gene, clone size, V gene, CDR3 DNA, CDR3 protein. A D gene is named only where the DNA matches it firmly. Expanded clones get a size class; other rows say once, few or many, or leave the size out.

TRBJ2-1,-,-,TRBV5-3,TGTGCCAGAAGCTTGGACGGGCAGTTCTTC,CARSLDGQFF
TRBJ1-1,TRBD1,once,TRBV11-2,TGTGCCAGCAGCTTAGACGCAGGGGGCCGAAGGATGAACACTGAAGCTTTCTTT,CASSLDAGGRRMNTEAFF
TRBJ1-4,-,-,TRBV19,TGTGCCAGTAGTAGAGGACAAAGGATCGAAAAACTGTTTTTT,CASSRGQRIEKLFF
TRBJ1-1,-,-,TRBV28,TGTGCCAGCAGGAGTTCGAACACTGAAGCTTTCTTT,CASRSSNTEAFF
TRBJ2-2,TRBD1,-,TRBV2,TGTGCCAGCAGTGATTTGGGACAGGGAAACGGTTACACCGGGGAGCTGTTTTTT,CASSDLGQGNGYTGELFF
TRBJ2-7,-,-,TRBV21-1,TGTGCCAGCAGCAAAGAAAGGAAGATTAGCGGGTCCTACGAGCAGTACTTC,CASSKERKISGSYEQYF
TRBJ2-2,-,-,TRBV2,TGTGCCAGCATAGTTACCGGGAAGACCGGGGAGCTGTTTTTT,CASIVTGKTGELFF
TRBJ1-5,-,-,TRBV10-2,TGCGCCAGCAGCCCCACAGAGGGGGTTCAGCCCCAGCATTTT,CASSPTEGVQPQHF
TRBJ1-5,-,-,TRBV6-5,TGTGCCCCGACCGGACAGAATAGCAATCAGCCCCAGCATTTT,CAPTGQNSNQPQHF
TRBJ2-3,-,-,TRBV9,TGTGCCAGCAGCGTGAGGGGGGGGGAAGATACGCAGTATTTT,CASSVRGGEDTQYF
TRBJ2-2,TRBD2,-,TRBV10-1,TGCGCCAGCCATACCGGGACTAGCGGCCCCGGGGAGCTGTTTTTT,CASHTGTSGPGELFF
TRBJ2-1,TRBD1,few,TRBV28,TGTGCCAGCAGTTCCGGACAGGGATCGCACAATGAGCAGTTCTTC,CASSSGQGSHNEQFF
TRBJ2-2,TRBD2,-,TRBV4-3,TGCGCCAGCAGCCAAGGGACTAGCGGGTATAGCGGGGAGCTGTTTTTT,CASSQGTSGYSGELFF
TRBJ2-7,TRBD2,few,TRBV19,TGTGCCAGTAGTATGGGACTAGCGGGAGGGCCGTACGAGCAGTACTTC,CASSMGLAGGPYEQYF
TRBJ2-1,-,-,TRBV4-2,TGTGCCAGCAGCCAAGAGATGTCGGGACTTAACAATGAGCAGTTCTTC,CASSQEMSGLNNEQFF
TRBJ1-5,TRBD1,-,TRBV19,TGTGCCAGTAGTAGAGGGGACAGGGGGGGCAATCAGCCCCAGCATTTT,CASSRGDRGGNQPQHF
TRBJ2-1,-,-,TRBV14,TGTGCCAGCAGCCAATCGCGGTACAATGAGCAGTTCTTC,CASSQSRYNEQFF
TRBJ2-7,TRBD1,-,TRBV29-1,TGCAGCGTCAGGACAGGGGGATCCTACGAGCAGTACTTC,CSVRTGGSYEQYF
TRBJ2-5,-,-,TRBV25-1,TGTGCCAGCAGTCCGCTAACCGGGACACTACAAGAGACCCAGTACTTC,CASSPLTGTLQETQYF
TRBJ1-2,-,-,TRBV7-2,TGTGCCAGCAGCTTAAACGCTCTCGGTCTTGGCTACACCTTC,CASSLNALGLGYTF
TRBJ1-5,-,-,TRBV10-3,TGTGCCATCAGGCCGACAGATAGCAATCAGCCCCAGCATTTT,CAIRPTDSNQPQHF
TRBJ1-1,-,-,TRBV7-2,TGTGCCAGCAGCTTTTCGAGCACAGGGTACACTGAAGCTTTCTTT,CASSFSSTGYTEAFF
TRBJ1-4,-,once,TRBV30,TGTGCCTGGAGTATACAAGGGGTTGAGGAAAAACTGTTTTTT,CAWSIQGVEEKLFF
TRBJ2-7,TRBD1,-,TRBV4-3,TGCGCCAGCAGCCCCGGGACAGGGGTAAGGGGCTCCTACGAGCAGTACTTC,CASSPGTGVRGSYEQYF
TRBJ2-1,-,-,TRBV6-5,TGTGCCAGCAGCCCCGGGCGGGTCACCTACAATGAGCAGTTCTTC,CASSPGRVTYNEQFF
TRBJ1-1,-,-,TRBV19,TGTGCCAGTAGTCTCGGAACAGGGATAATGAACACTGAAGCTTTCTTT,CASSLGTGIMNTEAFF
TRBJ2-1,TRBD1,few,TRBV30,TGTGCCTGGAGAAGTACAGGGGGTAACAATGAGCAGTTCTTC,CAWRSTGGNNEQFF
TRBJ1-1,TRBD1,-,TRBV28,TGTGCCAGCAGTTTCCTAAGATCAGGGGGACTTGTTGAAGCTTTCTTT,CASSFLRSGGLVEAFF
TRBJ2-6,-,few,TRBV10-1,TGCGCCAGCAGTGAGCAGGGCTCTGGGGCCAACGTCCTGACTTTC,CASSEQGSGANVLTF
TRBJ2-5,TRBD2,-,TRBV5-1,TGCGCCAGCAGCCCGGGGGCGGGGGGGCCGAAGACCCAGTACTTC,CASSPGAGGPKTQYF
TRBJ2-4,TRBD2,-,TRBV4-3,TGCGCCAGCAGCCCGGGACTAGCGGGAGGAGACAAAAACATTCAGTACTTC,CASSPGLAGGDKNIQYF
TRBJ1-5,-,-,TRBV30,TGTGCCTGGAGCCTCGATCTGAGTGGTCAGCCCCAGCATTTT,CAWSLDLSGQPQHF
TRBJ2-7,TRBD2,few,TRBV13,TGTGCCAGCAGCTTGGGCGGGGGTCAGGTCTACGAGCAGTACTTC,CASSLGGGQVYEQYF
TRBJ1-1,-,-,TRBV6-5,TGTGCCAGCAGTTTGCTGTGGGGGGACACTGAAGCTTTCTTT,CASSLLWGDTEAFF
TRBJ2-1,-,few,TRBV13,TGTGCCAGCAACAGGCAGGGCTCCTACAATGAGCAGTTCTTC,CASNRQGSYNEQFF
TRBJ1-4,TRBD1,-,TRBV14,TGTGCCAGCAGCCGATCCCGACCGGGACAGGGACCAGGAAGAGGCCTCGGGATGGAAAAACTGTTTTTT,CASSRSRPGQGPGRGLGMEKLFF
TRBJ2-6,TRBD1,-,TRBV5-1,TGCGCCACCACGGCGGGAGACAGGGGGTTACTCGGGGCCAACGTCCTGACTTTC,CATTAGDRGLLGANVLTF
TRBJ2-2,TRBD1,-,TRBV30,TGTGCCTGGGACAGACAGGGGACCAGGGAGCTGTTTTTT,CAWDRQGTRELFF
TRBJ1-1,-,-,TRBV29-1,TGCAGCGTTGAAGGACAGGAGAACGTCGCTTTCTTT,CSVEGQENVAFF
TRBJ2-7,TRBD1,-,TRBV28,TGTGCCAGCAGTTTACTATCACAGGGGCACGAGCAGTACTTC,CASSLLSQGHEQYF
TRBJ1-3,TRBD1,-,TRBV11-2,TGTGCCAGCAGGCCTGGGACAGCTGAGGACGGAAACACCATATATTTT,CASRPGTAEDGNTIYF
TRBJ2-7,TRBD1,-,TRBV10-3,TGTGCCATCAGTGAGGGTGTCAGGGGGAACTACGAGCAGTACTTC,CAISEGVRGNYEQYF
TRBJ2-3,TRBD2,-,TRBV13,TGTGCCAGCAGCGGACTAGCGGGAATTGTAGATACGCAGTATTTT,CASSGLAGIVDTQYF
TRBJ2-7,TRBD2,-,TRBV30,TGTGCCTGGAAGTCGGGAGGTTGGGGCGAGCAGTACTTC,CAWKSGGWGEQYF
TRBJ2-5,-,-,TRBV19,TGTGCCAGCCGGGAGAGGGAATGGGAGACCCAGTACTTC,CASREREWETQYF
TRBJ2-2,-,-,TRBV6-5,TGTGCCAGCAGTTATCCACCAGGGACCGGGGAGCTGTTTTTT,CASSYPPGTGELFF
TRBJ1-3,TRBD1,-,TRBV7-2,TGTGCCAGCAGCTTAGTCGAGGGGGCGTATGGAAACACCATATATTTT,CASSLVEGAYGNTIYF
TRBJ2-1,TRBD2,-,TRBV5-6,TGTGCCAGCAGCTTGGAGGGACTAGCGATTTACAATGAGCAGTTCTTC,CASSLEGLAIYNEQFF
TRBJ1-1,TRBD1,many,TRBV6-6,TGTGCCAGCAGGACCAGGGACAGTCGAACTGAAGCTTTCTTT,CASRTRDSRTEAFF
TRBJ2-3,-,-,TRBV4-1,TGCGCCAGCAGCCAAGACTTGGGCAGGGTCACAGATACGCAGTATTTT,CASSQDLGRVTDTQYF
TRBJ1-2,-,-,TRBV28,TGTGCCAGCAGTTTACCCACACTAGGAATTAACTATGGCTACACCTTC,CASSLPTLGINYGYTF
TRBJ2-7,-,-,TRBV7-6,TGTGCCAGCAGCTCAGTCTCCTACGAGCAGTACTTC,CASSSVSYEQYF
TRBJ1-2,-,few,TRBV29-1,TGCAGCGTGGTTCTGGGCTCCACCGATGGCTACACCTTC,CSVVLGSTDGYTF
TRBJ1-2,-,-,TRBV9,TGTGCCAGCAGCGTAAGGACAGATATCTATGGCTACACCTTC,CASSVRTDIYGYTF
TRBJ1-1,-,-,TRBV18,TGTGCCAGCTCACCACCGTTGGAGGTAGCCGGGTCTGAAGCTTTCTTT,CASSPPLEVAGSEAFF
TRBJ2-2,TRBD2,-,TRBV5-1,TGCGCCAGCAGACGGACTAGCGGGGGCCAGAACACCGGGGAGCTGTTTTTT,CASRRTSGGQNTGELFF
TRBJ1-5,-,-,TRBV5-6,TGTGCCAGCAGCTTTGTTGGGGGCGGCGGCAATCAGCCCCAGCATTTT,CASSFVGGGGNQPQHF
TRBJ1-6,TRBD1,-,TRBV27,TGTGCCAGCAGGGACAGGCTTAGCTCCTATAATTCACCCCTCCACTTT,CASRDRLSSYNSPLHF
TRBJ2-1,TRBD1,once,TRBV6-5,TGTGCCAGCAGTATTCGGACAGGGACGCAGTTCTTC,CASSIRTGTQFF
TRBJ2-1,TRBD2,-,TRBV9,TGTGCCAGCAGCGAAACTGCAGGACTAGCGGGGAATGAGCAGTTCTTC,CASSETAGLAGNEQFF